This T cell receptor beta chain emerged from a study of post-analysis software for immune sequencing data. Study-level background: Included courses were relapsing-remitting and secondary progressive multiple sclerosis; progressive-relapsing multiple sclerosis was also included. Overall study results and limits: When compared against controls, multiple sclerosis patients showed significantly lower normalized Chao1 diversity. Roughly five TRBV segments were significantly more frequent in patients than in controls. TRBV5-6, TRBV5-1 and TRBV20-1 were among these segments.

Presence of unique molecular identifiers characterized the TCR beta cDNA libraries. TCRdb passed the PCR reads through MiXCR, listing each CDR3 protein once. The sample lists about 200,000 distinct CDR3 sequences, over 25% occurring once. Germline assignment: CDR1 SGHAT and CDR2 FQDESV (reference sequence). Germline trimming cut 5 bases from V and 2 bases from J; bases unmatched to any gene: 7. The CDR3 has 15 residues. With respect to this clonotype: Its antigen is not known.

J is TRBJ2-7 and V is TRBV11-1, with 9 bases that match TRBD1. This clonotype was sampled from a girl aged 2-17 years with multiple sclerosis. The sequencing input was blood. The DNA for the CDR3 is TGTGCCAGCAGCCCCGGGACAGGGAAAACCTACGAGCAGTACTTC. Translated, it gives CASSPGTGKTYEQYF.